The T cell receptor beta chain under discussion was sequenced for a study of T cells after yellow fever vaccination. Study-level points and caveats: Detected again after the booster were most primary-vaccination clones, at nearly 97% CD4 and 88% CD8.

TCRdb re-derived calls from the 5' RACE reads in MiXCR, one entry per CDR3 protein. The sample includes almost 600,000 distinct CDR3 sequences, about 13% of them seen just once. Per germline, CDR1 LGHNT and CDR2 FRNRAP. V lost 5 bases and J lost 9, with 20 bases in between. The CDR3 loop spans 14 amino acids. This clonotype was counted only a few times. What it binds is unknown. This clonotype was obtained from a man between 25 and 39 years old who received the YFV17D yellow fever vaccine. The V gene is TRBV12-5, the J gene TRBJ2-7; D might be TRBD1 (6 bases). The source material was PBMCs, sampled on the day of the yellow fever booster vaccination. The CDR3 here is CASGHRDPPVRQYF. As DNA, the CDR3 is TGTGCTAGTGGTCACAGGGACCCACCGGTCCGGCAGTACTTC.